This T cell receptor (beta chain) came from a study of T cell repertoires in cytomegalovirus infection. Study-wide background: Newly reported HLA-C-restricted and thoroughly characterized HLA-B-restricted CMV epitopes were employed.

J was trimmed by 7 bases and V by 1 base; bases with no gene match: 7. CDR3 length equals 15 residues. CDR1 is LGHDT and CDR2 is YNNKEL in the germline V gene (reference sequence). TCRdb re-called the reads with MiXCR, one entry per CDR3 protein. The table shows fewer than 350,000 distinct CDR3 sequences, with 29% occurring only once. Of note for this clonotype: The antigen is unknown.

Study results and limitations: The response measured ex vivo was dominated by TCR beta clonotypes (HLA-C-restricted and CMV-specific). The study identified carriers of CMV plus the relevant HLA from cumulative public TCR beta family frequency.

The rearrangement uses TRBV3-1 and TRBJ1-3; the match to TRBD1 covers 7 bases. The sequence was obtained from a human donor in good health (CMV status not recorded). Some clones in this sample may be carry-over from other donors' samples. This material consisted of cultured PBMCs, taken from culture after CMV antigen stimulation. Here the CDR3 reads CASSQVGGKSNTIYF. DNA for the CDR3: TGTGCCAGCAGCCAAGTAGGGGGCAAGTCGAACACCATATATTTT.